This record concerns one T cell receptor beta chain sequence. The target antigen is unknown. With 9 bases removed from V and 0 bases from J, the gap between germline ends came to 9 bases. The CDR3 extends over 13 amino acids. Germline V gene data show CDR1 as MNHEY and CDR2 as SMNVEV (reference sequence). This sample is part of a study of T cell repertoires in cytomegalovirus infection. On the study more broadly: Indications of both CMV infection and matching HLA type were provided by public TCR beta signatures.

MiXCR, applied by TCRdb to the reads, yields one record per CDR3 protein. The sample has 650,000 to 900,000 distinct CDR3 sequences; 29% are singletons. The rearrangement links TRBV27 to TRBJ2-1, with D possibly matching TRBD1 (5 bases). The receptor comes from a human donor in good health (CMV status not recorded). Some clones in this sample may be carry-over from other donors' samples. Material: cultured CD8+ T cells from PBMCs, obtained from culture after CMV antigen stimulation. CDR3 protein: CASRQYSYNEQFF. CDR3 DNA: TGTGCCAGTCGACAGTACTCCTACAATGAGCAGTTCTTC.